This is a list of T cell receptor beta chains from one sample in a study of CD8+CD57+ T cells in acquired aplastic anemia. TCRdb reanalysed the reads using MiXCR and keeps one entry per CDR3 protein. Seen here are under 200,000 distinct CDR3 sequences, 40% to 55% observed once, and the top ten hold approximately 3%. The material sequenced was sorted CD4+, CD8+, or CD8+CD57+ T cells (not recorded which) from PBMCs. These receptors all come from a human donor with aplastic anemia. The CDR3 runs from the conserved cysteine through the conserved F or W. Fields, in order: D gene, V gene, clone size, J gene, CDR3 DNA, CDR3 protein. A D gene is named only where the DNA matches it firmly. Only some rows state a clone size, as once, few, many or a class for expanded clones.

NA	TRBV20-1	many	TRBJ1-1	TGCAGTGCTTTCATGAACACTGAAGCTTTCTTT	CSAFMNTEAFF
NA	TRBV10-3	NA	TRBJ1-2	TGTGCCATCAGTGACCGGACGGCTGCTAACTATGGCTACACCTTC	CAISDRTAANYGYTF
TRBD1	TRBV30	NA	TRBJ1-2	TGTGCCTGGAGTACGACCGACAGGGGGCAGTATGGCTACACCTTC	CAWSTTDRGQYGYTF
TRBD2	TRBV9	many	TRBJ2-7	TGTGCCAGCAGCGCGGGACTAGCGGGAGTTGACGAGCAGTACTTC	CASSAGLAGVDEQYF
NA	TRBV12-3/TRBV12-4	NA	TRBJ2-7	TGTGCCAGCAGTTTTCGAGGTATCGAGCAGTACTTC	CASSFRGIEQYF
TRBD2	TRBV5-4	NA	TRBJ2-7	TGTGCCAGCAGCTTGAATAGCGGGAGCGTGTTCCACGAGCAGTACTTC	CASSLNSGSVFHEQYF
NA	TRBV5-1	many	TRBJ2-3	TGCGCCAGCAGCCCACGCGGGGACGGGACCGGAGATACGCAGTATTTT	CASSPRGDGTGDTQYF
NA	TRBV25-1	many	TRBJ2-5	TGTGCCAGCAGCTATCCGGGAGCGCGGGAGACCCAGTACTTC	CASSYPGARETQYF
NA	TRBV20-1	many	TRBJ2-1	TGCAGTGCTTTAACACCCTCTGGGGCCTACAATGAGCAGTTCTTC	CSALTPSGAYNEQFF
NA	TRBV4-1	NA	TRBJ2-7	TGCGCCAGCAGCCAAGTGATTGGGGCTGGGTACGAGCAGTACTTC	CASSQVIGAGYEQYF
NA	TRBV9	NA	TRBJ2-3	TGTGCCAGCAGCGTGTCGCCGAGCACAGATACGCAGTATTTT	CASSVSPSTDTQYF
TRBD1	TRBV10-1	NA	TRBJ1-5	TGCGCCAGCAGTGACGGACAGGGTTGGGATCAGCCCCAGCATTTT	CASSDGQGWDQPQHF
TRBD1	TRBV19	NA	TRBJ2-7	TGTGCCAGTAGTGGGGACAGGGGCTACGAGCAGTACTTC	CASSGDRGYEQYF
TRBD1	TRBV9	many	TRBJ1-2	TGTGCCAGCAGCGTAGGAGACAGGGTCTATGGCTACACCTTC	CASSVGDRVYGYTF
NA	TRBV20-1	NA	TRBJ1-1	TGCAGTGCTAGAAGACGGGCGGGGACTGAAGCTTTCTTT	CSARRRAGTEAFF
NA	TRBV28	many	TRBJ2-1	TGTGCCAGCAGCCTGGACAGTTACAATGAGCAGTTCTTC	CASSLDSYNEQFF
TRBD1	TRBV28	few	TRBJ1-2	TGTGCCAGCAGCCCGGGACAGGGCAACGGCTACACCTTC	CASSPGQGNGYTF
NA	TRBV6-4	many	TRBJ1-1	TGTGCCAGCAGTGAGATGCTGAACACTGAAGCTTTCTTT	CASSEMLNTEAFF
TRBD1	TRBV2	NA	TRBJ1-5	TGTGCCACCGGGACGGACAGGGAGGGTCAGCCCCAGCATTTT	CATGTDREGQPQHF
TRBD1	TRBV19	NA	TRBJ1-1	TGTGCCAGTAGTATAGATCGGGGCAGGGGGGCTGAAGCTTTCTTT	CASSIDRGRGAEAFF
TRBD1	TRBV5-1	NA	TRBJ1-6	TGCGCCAGCAGCGATGGACAGGGTGGATTTGGTAATTCACCCCTCCACTTT	CASSDGQGGFGNSPLHF
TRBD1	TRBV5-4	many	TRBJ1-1	TGTGCCAGCAGCTCTAGACAGGGGAACACTGAAGCTTTCTTT	CASSSRQGNTEAFF
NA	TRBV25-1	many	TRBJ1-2	TGTGCCAGCACTGACAGCTATGGCTACACCTTC	CASTDSYGYTF
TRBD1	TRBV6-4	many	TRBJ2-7	TGTGCCAGGGGACAGCTCAGCTCCTACGAGCAGTACTTC	CARGQLSSYEQYF
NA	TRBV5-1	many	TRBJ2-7	TGCGCCAGCAGCCTTCCTGCGGAGGGGAGTGTCGACGAGCAGTACTTC	CASSLPAEGSVDEQYF
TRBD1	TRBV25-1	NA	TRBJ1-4	TGTGCCAGCCGGGAGCACAGGGGAGGTGAAAAACTGTTTTTT	CASREHRGGEKLFF
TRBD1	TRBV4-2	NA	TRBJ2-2	TGTGCCAGCAGCCAAGGGCGGGGACAGGGGTACACCGGGGAGCTGTTTTTT	CASSQGRGQGYTGELFF
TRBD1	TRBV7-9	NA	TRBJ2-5	TGTGCCAGCAGCTCATGGACAGGGCAAGAGACCCAGTACTTC	CASSSWTGQETQYF
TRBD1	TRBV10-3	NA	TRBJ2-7	TGTGCCTCCCGGGGACAGGGGATCCACGAGCAGTACTTC	CASRGQGIHEQYF
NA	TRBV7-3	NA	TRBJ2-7	TGTGCCAGCAGCTTATATGCCCCAGTAGGGGTGTACGAGCAGTACTTC	CASSLYAPVGVYEQYF